The present T cell receptor beta chain was sequenced within a study of cytomegalovirus exposure and HLA in healthy donors listed by TCRdb under 2017. In terms of the full investigation: An earlier analysis of a few hundred of the donors reported approximately 260 Gb of sequence data and 117 million unique TCR beta sequences obtained from about 179 million T cells. To decide whether each TCR beta V gene segment behaved as functional or pseudogenic, an earlier analysis of fewer than 750 of the donors relied on high-throughput TCR beta sequencing. Every repertoire in the discovery cohort had been generated on one and the same sequencing platform. Both class I and class II loci were covered by HLA typing, at four-digit resolution. Among roughly 370 genotyped donors of the cohort, an average of about 240,000 unique TCR beta nucleotide sequences were sequenced per donor, about a sixth of them non-productive. A later analysis re-examined previously published TCR beta repertoires from several hundred donors and added high-resolution HLA genotyping to investigate patterns of TCR occurrence. Typing coverage varied by locus: about 620-630 donors for A, B, C, DRB1 and DQB1; about 520 for DQA1; nearly 610 for DPA1; around 450 for DPB1. To predict cytomegalovirus infection status, the study combined high-throughput TCR immunosequencing, statistical association of individual TCRs with disease status, and machine learning. Besides the first cohort of more than 650 subjects, a separate validation cohort made up of 95 to 150 different subjects was used. A few DR-DQ haplotypes were treated as single units for association and clustering because of strong linkage in the cohort. Donor age, sex, ethnicity and CMV serostatus were compiled together with the repertoire data. The study used immunosequencing to profile the T cell repertoires of hundreds of subjects and linked those repertoires to cytomegalovirus serostatus. Rather than drawing on any new phenotypic data, the later analysis identified candidate immune exposures from TCR beta sequences and the way those sequences occurred across donors. The study was designed to test whether signatures of past pathogen exposure could be identified by cataloging public T cell receptors. About 300 gigabases of sequencing data and tens of millions of unique TCR sequences made up an early release that covered approximately 700 HLA-typed donors. Of the 300 to 450 genotyped donors, 65% to 90% were placed in the genetic ancestry cluster associated with self-reported Caucasian donors. In a later genetic analysis, genome-wide SNP genotypes for about three fifths of the roughly 670 donors were used, and that subset was treated as a discovery cohort. Overall study outcomes, separate from this receptor: The classifier was reported to diagnose cytomegalovirus status with high specificity and sensitivity in both the original cohort and the validation cohort. The authors suggested that the approach could potentially be generalized to other disease states and immunological phenotypes. At a false discovery rate of 0.05, a later analysis linked around 17,000 TCR beta sequences to specific HLA alleles. Some IMGT-functional V segments, including TRBV6-2 and TRBV6-3, could not be told apart with the 87-base-pair reads, so those segments were excluded. In vitro tests confirmed that a few of the cytomegalovirus-associated TCR beta chains recognize cytomegalovirus antigens. A total of 150 or so TCR beta chains were listed by the study as associated with cytomegalovirus. The earlier analysis of 450 to 700 of the donors excluded 15 to 20 rarely observed V segments, including chromosome 9 orphons, because counts were too low. Most TCR sequences were seen in very few donors, while some public TCRs were found in many individuals. A further reported finding was that TCR beta sequences accurately predicted the HLA-A and HLA-B alleles for most subjects in the first cohort. Compared with equally common non-associated chains, HLA-associated TCR beta chains in a later analysis were more clonally expanded and had lower generation probabilities. In an earlier analysis of a few hundred of the donors, most TCR beta V segments were observed in productive rearrangements about 87% or about 30% of the time, broadly matching IMGT annotations. HLA typing was unavailable for some donors at each locus, so association tests used only the typed subset. Roughly uniform sequencing depth across donors was assumed in presence/absence analyses, although this assumption may not hold. A cluster of highly shared sequence variants was judged likely to represent a technical artifact of the sequencing pipeline. Linkage disequilibrium might explain the correlated functional status among segregating V segments, but an unknown experimental factor could not be excluded. In a later analysis, TCR association rates were found to vary across HLA loci, with the most associated TCRs seen for DRB1 alleles and the fewest for HLA-C alleles. Most CMV-associated TCR beta chains appeared to be HLA-restricted in a later analysis, and the HLA associations seemed to be driven largely by CMV exposure. When HLA alleles, especially DR and DQ, strongly co-occurred, TCR associations were difficult to assign to individual alleles. A later genetic analysis reported fewer N-insertions in productive TCRs among donors in an Asian-associated ancestry cluster than the roughly 670-donor mean. Immune exposure information for the cohort was limited to CMV serostatus. The cohort was sequenced for TCR beta chains only, and without alpha or paired-chain data the features that could be detected were limited. A later analysis reported that several top co-occurrence clusters appeared linked to parvovirus B19, influenza, CMV and Epstein-Barr virus. An association between a missense DCLRE1C variant and V-gene and J-gene trimming of TCR beta chains was found in a later genetic analysis and replicated in an independent cohort.

The cohort comprised approximately 700 healthy bone marrow donors. All cohort members were sampled while nominally healthy, although unrecorded immune exposures were likely present. The donor tested CMV seropositive, placing the donor among the approximately 310 seropositive members of the cohort. A peripheral blood sample was collected from each donor, and TCR beta sequencing was performed on peripheral blood mononuclear cells. The Qiagen DNeasy Blood Extraction Kit was used to extract genomic DNA from the blood cell samples. Comment on this clone: Its antigen remains unidentified. No much larger clone exists at a distance of one base, and base qualities are not known.

The method was the immunoSEQ multiplex PCR assay. For the multiplex PCR, a mixture combining 60 forward primers for TCR Vbeta segments and 13 reverse primers for TCR Jbeta segments was used. Amplification of the CDR3 region of rearranged TCR beta genes was performed with a multiplex PCR assay on genomic DNA. Amplified TCR beta libraries were sequenced as 87-base-pair reads on the Illumina HiSeq System. On the study's bioinformatics: Across the 666 repertoires, a later analysis counted 80 million or so unique TCR beta chains, 8.5 million to 12 million of which were shared by at least two donors. To remove PCR and sequencing errors, raw reads were error-corrected and collapsed into unique sequences using a nearest-neighbor algorithm that merged closely related sequences. V, D and J gene segments were assigned by aligning CDR3 sequences to IMGT reference sequences. Each retained sequence needed at least a six-nucleotide match to both a V gene segment and a J gene segment. Rearrangements were called productive when the CDR3 lacked stop codons and stayed in frame with V and J; all others were non-productive. CDR3 was defined by IMGT convention, running from the second conserved V-encoded cysteine to the conserved J-encoded phenylalanine. The earlier analysis of some 580 of the donors excluded any sequence lacking an unambiguous match to a single V gene segment. In an earlier analysis of 500 to 750 of the donors, V segments were called functional above 56.7% productive rearrangements and were called segregating when the between-donor standard deviation exceeded 5%. A statistical classification framework was built for diagnosing cytomegalovirus status from the catalog of TCR beta chain sequences. V and J gene assignment, in a later analysis, came from comparing TCR nucleotide sequences with IMGT/GENE-DB human TR gene sequences. Using the TCRdist pipeline, a later analysis assigned CDR3 sequences along with most-parsimonious VDJ recombination scenarios. In a later analysis, each TCR beta chain was defined by its CDR3 amino acid sequence together with its V-gene family, and reads lacking a unique V-gene family were excluded. In a later analysis, fewer than 650 highly shared, low-generation-probability nucleotide sequences were removed to address suspected cross-contamination and a sequencing artifact. In a later analysis, a clonal expansion index was calculated for each public chain from normalized within-repertoire ranks of inferred template counts. Generation probabilities in a later analysis came from a VDJ recombination model fitted to out-of-frame rearrangements, and those results were checked against IGoR. In a later analysis, TCR-TCR, TCR-HLA and TCR-CMV co-occurrence was scored with hypergeometric tests, and a repertoire-size bias correction was applied to TCR pairs. To estimate false discovery rates, a later analysis permuted the HLA or CMV assignments 20 times. A later analysis grouped co-occurring TCRs with DBSCAN, adding TCRdist sequence similarity when clustering within HLA-allele-positive subsets. Repertoires with fewer than 30,000 or more than 120,000 public chains, plus five repertoires with anomalous nucleotide sharing, were excluded from co-occurrence clustering. TCRdb carries this immuneACCESS record with in-frame sequences only. Its versions omit some clonotypes, under half of them owing to an unresolved V gene in the studies checked, with the rest unexplained. V and J calls and clone size come straight from that table; D and trimming were deduced from the DNA. This sample holds 65,000 to 90,000 clones; 72% were observed only once. About 12% of the sample rests with the top ten.

V and J are truncated by 6 bases and 8 bases respectively, leaving an intervening sequence of 11 bases. From the cysteine up to the phenylalanine, the CDR3 has a length of 12 residues. Solely the CDR3 DNA is kept, with 36 bases framed from the first base. CDR1 and CDR2 (MNHEY, SMNVEV) derive from the germline V gene (reference sequence). Sequenced input: PBMCs. The sequence was collected from a woman aged 40 to 50 in good health and CMV-seropositive. The chain is assembled from TRBV27 and TRBJ2-1; the D gene cannot be resolved reliably. The DNA is TGTGCCAGCAGCTTGAGGTCCGATGAGCAGTTCTTC. The resulting protein is CASSLRSDEQFF.